This T cell receptor beta chain was identified during a study of CD4+ T cells in melanoma (dated by TCRdb to 2021 to 2024). Describing the broader study: Neoantigen-specific CD4+ T cells in human melanoma were what the study investigated.

On this clone itself: Its specific antigen is unknown. No per-base quality is available; no much larger clone lies one base away.

Reading the germline V gene gives CDR1 SGHRS and CDR2 YFSETQ. There are 16 amino acids in the CDR3, from cysteine to phenylalanine inclusive. Only the CDR3 DNA stays, 48 bases, in frame from base 1. Between the V and J ends, shortened by 1 base and 0 bases respectively, the junction contains 13 bases. General conclusions and limits of the study: Diverse differentiation states were reported to be shown by neoantigen-specific CD4+ T cells in melanoma. Neoantigen-specific CD4+ T cells were reported to be correlated with the function of CD8+ T cells, macrophages and B cells.

Patients with melanoma were used as donors. Library construction relied on the immunoSEQ multiplex PCR assay. The source is immuneACCESS, and TCRdb retained only in-frame sequences with V and J called. Part of the clones is not carried over; for the studies checked, unresolved V genes explain less than half of this, and the remainder is unexplained. Present in this sample are 9,000 to 13,000 clones, roughly two thirds of which were seen just once. Of the sample, 11% to 15% is held by the ten largest clones. The specimen was cells from a culture (not recorded whether cultured in vitro). This TCR derives from a human donor with melanoma. The V gene is TRBV5-1 and the J gene is TRBJ2-5, with a weak D call of TRBD1 (5 bases match). At the DNA level, the sequence is TGCGCCAGCAGCTTGACGGACAACCCGTACCAAGAGACCCAGTACTTC. This yields the protein CASSLTDNPYQETQYF.